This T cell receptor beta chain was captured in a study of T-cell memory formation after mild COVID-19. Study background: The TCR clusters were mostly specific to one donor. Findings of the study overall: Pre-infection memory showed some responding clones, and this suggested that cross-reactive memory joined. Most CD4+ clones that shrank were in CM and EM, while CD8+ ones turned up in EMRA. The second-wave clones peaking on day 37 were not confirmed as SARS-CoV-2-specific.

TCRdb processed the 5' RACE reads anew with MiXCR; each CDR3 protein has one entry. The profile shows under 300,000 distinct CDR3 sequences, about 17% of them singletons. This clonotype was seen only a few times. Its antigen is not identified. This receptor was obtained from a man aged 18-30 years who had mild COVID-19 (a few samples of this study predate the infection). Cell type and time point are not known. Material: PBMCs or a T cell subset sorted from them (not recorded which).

CDR3 DNA sequence: TGTGCCAGCAGTTTTGGAGGGGGAATGTTTCCGCAGTATTTT. Encoded protein: CASSFGGGMFPQYF. The rearrangement uses TRBV28 and TRBJ2-3; D could derive from TRBD1 or TRBD2 (6 bases each). Germline values: CDR1 MDHEN, CDR2 SYDVKM. With 3 bases removed from V and 10 bases from J, the gap between germline ends came to 17 bases. The CDR3 sequence is 14 residues long.